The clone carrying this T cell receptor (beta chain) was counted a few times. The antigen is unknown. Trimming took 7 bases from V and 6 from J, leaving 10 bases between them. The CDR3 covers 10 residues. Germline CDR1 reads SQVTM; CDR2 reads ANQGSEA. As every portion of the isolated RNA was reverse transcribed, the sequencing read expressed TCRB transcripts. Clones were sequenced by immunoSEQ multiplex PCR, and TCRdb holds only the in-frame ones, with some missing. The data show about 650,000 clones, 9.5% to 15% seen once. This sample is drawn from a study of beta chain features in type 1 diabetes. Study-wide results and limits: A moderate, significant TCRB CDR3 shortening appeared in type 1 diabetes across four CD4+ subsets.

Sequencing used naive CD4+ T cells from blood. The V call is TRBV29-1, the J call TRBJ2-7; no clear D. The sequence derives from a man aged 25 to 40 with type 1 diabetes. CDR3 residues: CSAKDAEQYF. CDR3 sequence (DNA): TGCAGCGCCAAGGACGCCGAGCAGTACTTC.